The subject of this entry is one TCR beta chain. Its antigen remains unknown. These data are taken from a study of T cell responses to AZD1222 COVID-19 vaccine. Study observations and caveats: Baseline seropositives among AZD1222 recipients totaled only 5 to 7. Breadth and depth of Spike-specific TCRs rose after two AZD1222 doses. A mostly white British donor set with more females was recruited, and clonal diversity was possibly underestimated. No repertoire was sampled before or during the peak T cell response, only after it.

Sequencing used immunoSEQ multiplex PCR; TCRdb keeps in-frame clones, though not all of them. The sample lists around 160,000 clones; around 86% were seen once. This CDR3 spans 12 amino acids. V shed 3 bases and J shed 9 bases, with 6 bases lying between them. Looked up from germline, CDR1 is MNHNS and CDR2 is SASEGT. The receptor was isolated from an adult in good health. Sequenced here: peripheral blood, sampled on day 0 of MenACWY control vaccination. The chain is built from TRBV6-1 and TRBJ1-6; D is ambiguous. The CDR3 loop reads CASSDGFSPLHF. The CDR3 DNA reads TGTGCCAGCAGTGACGGTTTTTCACCCCTCCACTTT.